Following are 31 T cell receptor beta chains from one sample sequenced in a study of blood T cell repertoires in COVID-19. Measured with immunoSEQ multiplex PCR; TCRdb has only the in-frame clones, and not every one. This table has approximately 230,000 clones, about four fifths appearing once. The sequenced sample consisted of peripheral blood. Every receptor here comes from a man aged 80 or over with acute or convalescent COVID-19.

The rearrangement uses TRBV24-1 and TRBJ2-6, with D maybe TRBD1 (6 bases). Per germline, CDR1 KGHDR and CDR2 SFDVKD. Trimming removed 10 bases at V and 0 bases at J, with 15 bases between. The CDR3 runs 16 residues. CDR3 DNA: TGTGCCACGGCGACAGGACTCCCCTCTGGGGCCAACGTCCTGACTTTC. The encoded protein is CATATGLPSGANVLTF.

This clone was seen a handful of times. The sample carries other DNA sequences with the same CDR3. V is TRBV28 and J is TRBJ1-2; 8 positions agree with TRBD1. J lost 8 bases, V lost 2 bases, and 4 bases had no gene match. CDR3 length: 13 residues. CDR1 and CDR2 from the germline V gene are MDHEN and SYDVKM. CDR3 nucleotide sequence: TGTGCCAGCAGTTTACAGGGGGCTAGGGGCTACACCTTC. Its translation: CASSLQGARGYTF.

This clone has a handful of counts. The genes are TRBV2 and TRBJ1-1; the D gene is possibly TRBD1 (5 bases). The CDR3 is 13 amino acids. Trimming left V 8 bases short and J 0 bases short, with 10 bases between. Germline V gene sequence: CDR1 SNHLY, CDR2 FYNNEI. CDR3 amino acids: CASGRAMNTEAFF. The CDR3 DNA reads TGTGCCAGCGGCAGGGCTATGAACACTGAAGCTTTCTTT.

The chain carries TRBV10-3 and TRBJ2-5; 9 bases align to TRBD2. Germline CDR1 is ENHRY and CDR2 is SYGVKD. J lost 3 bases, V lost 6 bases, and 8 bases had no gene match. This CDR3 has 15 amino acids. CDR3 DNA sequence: TGTGCCATCAGCCCTAGGGCTAGCGGGGAAGAGACCCAGTACTTC. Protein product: CAISPRASGEETQYF.

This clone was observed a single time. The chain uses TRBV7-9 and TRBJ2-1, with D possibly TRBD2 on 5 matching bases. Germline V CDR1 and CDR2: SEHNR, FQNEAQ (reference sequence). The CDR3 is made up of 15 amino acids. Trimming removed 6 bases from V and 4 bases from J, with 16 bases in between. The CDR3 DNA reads TGTGCCAGCAGGTCGACTAACACAGTATACAATGAGCAGTTCTTC. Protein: CASRSTNTVYNEQFF.

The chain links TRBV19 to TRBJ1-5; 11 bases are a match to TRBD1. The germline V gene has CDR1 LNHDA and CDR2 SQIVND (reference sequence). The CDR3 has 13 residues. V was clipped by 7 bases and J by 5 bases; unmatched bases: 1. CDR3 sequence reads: CASKDRGHQPQHF. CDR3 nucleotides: TGTGCCAGTAAGGACAGGGGGCATCAGCCCCAGCATTTT.

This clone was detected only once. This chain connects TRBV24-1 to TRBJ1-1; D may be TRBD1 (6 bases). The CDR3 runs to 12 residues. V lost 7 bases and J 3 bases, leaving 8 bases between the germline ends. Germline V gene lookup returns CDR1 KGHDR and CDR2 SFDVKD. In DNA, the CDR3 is TGTGCCACCAGGAACAGGGACACTGAAGCTTTCTTT. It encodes CATRNRDTEAFF.

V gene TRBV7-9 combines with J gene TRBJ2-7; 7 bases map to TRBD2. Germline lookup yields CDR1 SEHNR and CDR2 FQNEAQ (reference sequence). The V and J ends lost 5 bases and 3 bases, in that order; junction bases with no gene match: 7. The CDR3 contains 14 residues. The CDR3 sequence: CASSPRRGVYEQYF. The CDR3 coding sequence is TGTGCCAGCAGCCCCCGTCGGGGGGTCTACGAGCAGTACTTC. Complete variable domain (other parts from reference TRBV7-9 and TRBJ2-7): DTGVSQNPRHKITKRGQNVTFRCDPISEHNRLYWYRQTLGQGPEFLTYFQNEAQLEKSRLLSDRFSAERPKGSFSTLEIQRTEQGDSAMYLCASSPRRGVYEQYFGPGTRLTVT.

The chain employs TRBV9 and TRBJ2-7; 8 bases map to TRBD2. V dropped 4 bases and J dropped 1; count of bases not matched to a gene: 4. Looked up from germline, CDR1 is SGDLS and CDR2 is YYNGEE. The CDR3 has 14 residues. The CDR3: CASSTERGSYEQYF. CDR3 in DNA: TGTGCCAGCAGCACCGAGCGGGGGTCCTACGAGCAGTACTTC.

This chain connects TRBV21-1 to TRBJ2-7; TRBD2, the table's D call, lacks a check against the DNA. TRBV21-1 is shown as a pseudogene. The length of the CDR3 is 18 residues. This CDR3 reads CASSKLVVAGGPGHEQYF. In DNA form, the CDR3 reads TGTGCCAGCAGCAAATTAGTGGTAGCGGGAGGGCCAGGTCACGAGCAGTACTTC.

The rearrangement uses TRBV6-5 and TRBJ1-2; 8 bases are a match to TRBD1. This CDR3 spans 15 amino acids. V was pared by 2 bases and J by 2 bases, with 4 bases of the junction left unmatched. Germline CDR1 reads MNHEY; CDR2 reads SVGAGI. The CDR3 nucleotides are TGTGCCAGCAGTTACAGAGGACAGGGCAACTATGGCTACACCTTC. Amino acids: CASSYRGQGNYGYTF.

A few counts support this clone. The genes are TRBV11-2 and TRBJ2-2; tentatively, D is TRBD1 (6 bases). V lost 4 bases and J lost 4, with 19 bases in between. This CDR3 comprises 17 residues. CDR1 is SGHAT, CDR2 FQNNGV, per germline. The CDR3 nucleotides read TGTGCCAGCAGCTACCGGACAGACCTACAAGGCACCGGGGAGCTGTTTTTT. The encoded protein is CASSYRTDLQGTGELFF.

DNA for the CDR3: TGTGCCAGCAGGGAGGCAAAAGGGCAGGGGGCCCTTTGGTTCTTC. It encodes CASREAKGQGALWFF. The gene calls are TRBV7-2 and TRBJ2-1, with 8 bases lining up with TRBD1. This CDR3 has 15 residues. Germline CDR1 SGHTA, CDR2 FQGNSA. The V segment lost 6 bases and the J segment 15 bases; nucleotides outside the gene matches: 19. Looking up the rest from reference TRBV7-2 and TRBJ2-1 gives the full variable domain: GAGVSQSPSNKVTEKGKDVELRCDPISGHTALYWYRQSLGQGLEFLIYFQGNSAPDKSGLPSDRFSAERTGGSVSTLTIQRTQQEDSAVYLCASREAKGQGALWFFGPGTRLTVL.

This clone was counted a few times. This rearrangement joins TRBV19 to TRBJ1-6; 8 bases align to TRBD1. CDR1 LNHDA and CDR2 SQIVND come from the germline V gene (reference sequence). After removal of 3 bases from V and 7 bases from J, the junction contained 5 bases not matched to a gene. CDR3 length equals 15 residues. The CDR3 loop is CASSITGGGNSPLHF. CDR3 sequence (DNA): TGTGCCAGTAGTATTACAGGGGGTGGAAATTCACCCCTCCACTTT.

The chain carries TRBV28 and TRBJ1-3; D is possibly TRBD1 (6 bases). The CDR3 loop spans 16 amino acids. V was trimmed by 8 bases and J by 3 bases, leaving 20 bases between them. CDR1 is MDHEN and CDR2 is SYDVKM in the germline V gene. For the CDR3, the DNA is TGTGCCAGCCTTACAGACGGGGGGCGCTTTGGAAACACCATATATTTT. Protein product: CASLTDGGRFGNTIYF.

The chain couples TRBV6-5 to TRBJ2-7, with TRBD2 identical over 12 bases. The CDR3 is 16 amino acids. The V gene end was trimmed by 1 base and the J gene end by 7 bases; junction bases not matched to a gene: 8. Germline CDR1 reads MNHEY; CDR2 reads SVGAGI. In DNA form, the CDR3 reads TGTGCCAGCAGTTACTTGCCTAGCGGGAGGGCAAGGGAGCAGTACTTC. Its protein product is CASSYLPSGRAREQYF.

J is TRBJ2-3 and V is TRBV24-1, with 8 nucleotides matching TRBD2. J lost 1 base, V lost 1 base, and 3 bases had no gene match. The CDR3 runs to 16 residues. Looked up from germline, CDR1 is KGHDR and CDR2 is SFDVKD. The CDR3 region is CATSDLGREGTDTQYF. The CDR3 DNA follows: TGTGCCACCAGTGATTTAGGGCGGGAGGGCACAGATACGCAGTATTTT.

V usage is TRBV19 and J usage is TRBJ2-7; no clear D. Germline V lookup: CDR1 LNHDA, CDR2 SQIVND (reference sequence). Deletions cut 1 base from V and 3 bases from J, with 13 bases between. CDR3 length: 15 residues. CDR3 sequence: CASSIGQAPNYEQYF. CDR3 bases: TGTGCCAGTAGTATAGGGCAGGCCCCTAACTACGAGCAGTACTTC.

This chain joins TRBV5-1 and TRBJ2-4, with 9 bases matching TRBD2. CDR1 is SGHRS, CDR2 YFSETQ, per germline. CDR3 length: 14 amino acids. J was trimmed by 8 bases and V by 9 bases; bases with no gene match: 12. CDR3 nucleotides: TGCGCCACCAAGGTTAGCGGGGGAGGAGACATTCAGTACTTC. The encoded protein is CATKVSGGGDIQYF.

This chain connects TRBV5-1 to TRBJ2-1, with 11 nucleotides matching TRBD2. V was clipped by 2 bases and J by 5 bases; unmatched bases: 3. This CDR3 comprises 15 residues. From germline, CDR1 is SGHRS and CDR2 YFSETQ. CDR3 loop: CASSFTSGSNNEQFF. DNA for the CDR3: TGCGCCAGCAGCTTCACTAGCGGGAGTAACAATGAGCAGTTCTTC.

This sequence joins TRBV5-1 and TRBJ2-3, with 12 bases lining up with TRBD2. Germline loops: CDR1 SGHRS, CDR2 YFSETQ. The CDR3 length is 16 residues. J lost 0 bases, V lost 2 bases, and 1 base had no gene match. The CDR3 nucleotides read TGCGCCAGCAGCTTAGGACTAGCGGGGAGCACAGATACGCAGTATTTT. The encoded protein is CASSLGLAGSTDTQYF. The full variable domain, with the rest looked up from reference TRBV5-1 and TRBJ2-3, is KAGVTQTPRYLIKTRGQQVTLSCSPISGHRSVSWYQQTPGQGLQFLFEYFSETQRNKGNFPGRFSGRQFSNSRSEMNVSTLELGDSALYLCASSLGLAGSTDTQYFGPGTRLTVL.

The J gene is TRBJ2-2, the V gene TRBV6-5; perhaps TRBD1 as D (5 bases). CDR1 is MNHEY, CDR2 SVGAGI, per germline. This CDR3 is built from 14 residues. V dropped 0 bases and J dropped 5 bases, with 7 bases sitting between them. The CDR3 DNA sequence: TGTGCCAGCAGTTACTCAGGGGTGACCGGGGAGCTGTTTTTT. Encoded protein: CASSYSGVTGELFF.

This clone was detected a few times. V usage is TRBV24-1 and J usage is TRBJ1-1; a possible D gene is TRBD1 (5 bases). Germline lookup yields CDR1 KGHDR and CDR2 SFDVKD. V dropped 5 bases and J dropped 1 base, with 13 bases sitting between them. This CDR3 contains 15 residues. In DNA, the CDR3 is TGTGCCACCAGTGGCGGGGGTGCCGGGAACACTGAAGCTTTCTTT. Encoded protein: CATSGGGAGNTEAFF.

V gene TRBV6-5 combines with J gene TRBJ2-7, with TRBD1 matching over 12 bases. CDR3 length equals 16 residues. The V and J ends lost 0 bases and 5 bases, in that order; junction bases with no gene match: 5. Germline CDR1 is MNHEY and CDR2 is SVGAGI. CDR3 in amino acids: CASSYSPGTGGNEQYF. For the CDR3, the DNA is TGTGCCAGCAGTTACTCGCCCGGGACAGGGGGCAACGAGCAGTACTTC.

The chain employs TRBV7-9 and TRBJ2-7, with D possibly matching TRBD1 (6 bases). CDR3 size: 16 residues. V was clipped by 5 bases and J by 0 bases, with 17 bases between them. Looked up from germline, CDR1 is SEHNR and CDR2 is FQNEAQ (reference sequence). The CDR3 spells CASSALQGPSSYEQYF. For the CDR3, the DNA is TGTGCCAGCAGCGCCTTACAGGGCCCGAGCTCCTACGAGCAGTACTTC.

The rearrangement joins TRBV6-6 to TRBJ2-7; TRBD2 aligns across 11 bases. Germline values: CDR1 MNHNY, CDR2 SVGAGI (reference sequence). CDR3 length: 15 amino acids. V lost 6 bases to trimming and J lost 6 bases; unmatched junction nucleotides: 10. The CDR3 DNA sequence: TGTGCCAGCAGCACAATGGTAGCGGGAGGGCGCGAGCAGTACTTC. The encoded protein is CASSTMVAGGREQYF.

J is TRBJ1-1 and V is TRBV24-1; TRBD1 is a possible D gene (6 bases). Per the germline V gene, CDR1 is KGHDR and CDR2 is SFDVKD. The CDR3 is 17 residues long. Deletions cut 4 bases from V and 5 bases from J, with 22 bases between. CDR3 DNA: TGTGCCACCAGTGACCGTCCCCACAGGGAGGGCAGGACTGAAGCTTTCTTT. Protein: CATSDRPHREGRTEAFF.

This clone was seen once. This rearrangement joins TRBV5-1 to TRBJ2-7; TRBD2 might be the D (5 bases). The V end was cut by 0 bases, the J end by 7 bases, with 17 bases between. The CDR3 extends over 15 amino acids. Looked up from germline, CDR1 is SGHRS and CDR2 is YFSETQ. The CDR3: CASSLAVGERREQYF. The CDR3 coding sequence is TGCGCCAGCAGCTTGGCCGTCGGAGAGCGGCGGGAGCAGTACTTC. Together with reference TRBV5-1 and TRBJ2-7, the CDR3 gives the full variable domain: KAGVTQTPRYLIKTRGQQVTLSCSPISGHRSVSWYQQTPGQGLQFLFEYFSETQRNKGNFPGRFSGRQFSNSRSEMNVSTLELGDSALYLCASSLAVGERREQYFGPGTRLTVT.

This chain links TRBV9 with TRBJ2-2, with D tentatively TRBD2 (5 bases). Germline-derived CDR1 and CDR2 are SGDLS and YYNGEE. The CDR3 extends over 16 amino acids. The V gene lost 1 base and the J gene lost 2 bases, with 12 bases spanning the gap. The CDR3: CASSVPRSGNTGELFF. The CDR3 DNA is TGTGCCAGCAGCGTACCACGGAGCGGTAACACCGGGGAGCTGTTTTTT.

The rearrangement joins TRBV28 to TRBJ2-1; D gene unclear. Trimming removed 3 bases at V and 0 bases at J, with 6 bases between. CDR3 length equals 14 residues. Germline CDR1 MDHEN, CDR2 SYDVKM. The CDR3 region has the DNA TGTGCCAGCAGTTTCCTAGACTCCTACAATGAGCAGTTCTTC. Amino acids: CASSFLDSYNEQFF.

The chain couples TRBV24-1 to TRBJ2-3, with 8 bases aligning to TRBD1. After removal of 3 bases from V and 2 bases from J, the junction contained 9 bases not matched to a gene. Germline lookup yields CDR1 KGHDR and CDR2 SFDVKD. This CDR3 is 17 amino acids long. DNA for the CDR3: TGTGCCACCAGTGATAAACCAGGGGGCGGTAACACAGATACGCAGTATTTT. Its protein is CATSDKPGGGNTDTQYF.